One and the same sample provided the 8 T cell receptor beta chains below, sequenced in a study of blood T cell repertoires in COVID-19. Method: immunoSEQ multiplex PCR; TCRdb's copy keeps in-frame clones and lacks some. The profile shows about 180,000 clones, 80% to 90% of them singletons. Sequencing input: peripheral blood. These receptor sequences come from a man aged 40-49 years with active or convalescent COVID-19.

Details on this clone: One end of the junction is discordant with germline, which a read error may explain. The V and J genes are TRBV11-2 and TRBJ1-6, with unresolved D. Germline V gene data show CDR1 as SGHAT and CDR2 as FQNNGV. The length of the CDR3 is 12 residues. CDR3 sequence reads: CASSFTTGILFF. The CDR3 DNA sequence: TGTGCCAGCAGCTTTACTACTGGTATTCTGTTCTTT.

This clone was seen just once. The genes are TRBV4-1 and TRBJ1-5, with D possibly TRBD1 on 5 matching bases. Germline V gene sequence: CDR1 MGHRA, CDR2 YSYEKL. The CDR3 runs to 16 residues. Between the trimmed V and J ends, which lost 2 bases and 1 base, there was a span of 12 bases. Written as DNA, the CDR3 is TGCGCCAGCAGCCAACAGGGATTTCTCAGCAATCAGCCCCAGCATTTT. Protein product: CASSQQGFLSNQPQHF.

The chain recombines TRBV18 with TRBJ2-3; TRBD1 agrees at 9 bases. Germline lookup yields CDR1 KGHSH and CDR2 LQKENI. The length of the CDR3 is 16 residues. The J segment lost 2 bases and the V segment lost 1 base, leaving 4 bases of the junction unmatched. The CDR3 nucleotides are TGTGCCAGCTCACCACGACAGGGGGGGACCACAGATACGCAGTATTTT. Translation gives CASSPRQGGTTDTQYF.

This clone was detected a few times. This chain joins TRBV19 and TRBJ1-1, with D hard to call. Germline-derived CDR1 and CDR2 are LNHDA and SQIVND (reference sequence). With 6 bases removed from V and 0 bases from J, the gap between germline ends came to 11 bases. The CDR3 loop spans 14 amino acids. CDR3 loop: CASRIQNMNTEAFF. For the CDR3, the DNA is TGTGCCAGTAGGATACAGAACATGAACACTGAAGCTTTCTTT.

This chain joins TRBV7-9 and TRBJ1-5; unclear D gene. The V end lost 0 bases, the J end lost 1 base, and 13 bases lay between the germline ends. The germline gives CDR1 SEHNR, CDR2 FQNEAQ (reference sequence). CDR3 length: 17 amino acids. The CDR3 DNA reads TGTGCCAGCAGCTTAGCGGGAGGACTTGGCAGCAATCAGCCCCAGCATTTT. Translating it yields CASSLAGGLGSNQPQHF.

Here the CDR3 DNA reads TGTGCCAGCAGCCAAGAAGGAGCCGTCTCCGGGGAGCTGTTTTTT. The encoded protein is CASSQEGAVSGELFF. The chain couples TRBV4-2 to TRBJ2-2; D is uncertain. The V gene's germline CDR1 is LGHNA and CDR2 YNFKEQ. V was shortened by 0 bases and J by 6 bases, with 11 bases between the two germline ends. There are 15 residues in the CDR3.

The V gene is TRBV28, the J gene TRBJ2-2, with 7 bases lining up with TRBD1. The junction had 10 bases not matched to a gene; V was cut back by 5 bases and J by 7 bases. The CDR3 loop spans 15 amino acids. CDR1 and CDR2 (germline): MDHEN, SYDVKM. The DNA for the CDR3 is TGTGCCAGCAGTCCGACCTGGACAGGACGCGGGGAGCTGTTTTTT. It translates to CASSPTWTGRGELFF. The whole variable domain, filled in from reference TRBV28 and TRBJ2-2, reads DVKVTQSSRYLVKRTGEKVFLECVQDMDHENMFWYRQDPGLGLRLIYFSYDVKMKEKGDIPEGYSVSREKKERFSLILESASTNQTSMYLCASSPTWTGRGELFFGEGSRLTVL.

The chain couples TRBV27 to TRBJ1-2; unclear D gene. This CDR3 contains 13 residues. V was cut by 6 bases and J by 3 bases, with 11 bases left in between. CDR1 is MNHEY, CDR2 SMNVEV, per germline (reference sequence). The DNA of the CDR3 is TGTGCCAGCAGCCCCTTCTCTGACTATGGCTACACCTTC. Protein product: CASSPFSDYGYTF.